This TCR beta chain is from a study of shared clonotypes between healthy human individuals. The V gene's germline CDR1 is LGHNA and CDR2 YSLEER. The CDR3 spans 14 residues. V was clipped by 1 base and J by 3 bases, with 10 bases between them. Sequencing was performed with immunoSEQ multiplex PCR; in TCRdb, only in-frame clones are kept and a portion is missing. Here the sample spans more than 2 million clones, about 95% being singletons. Naive CD8 cells comprised CD45RO-negative, CCR7-positively selected cells, excluding terminally differentiated effector memory CD45RA+ cells. Sequenced input: naive CD8+ T cells sorted from blood. The gene calls are TRBV4-3 and TRBJ2-7; no clear D gene. The receptor's source is a man younger than 30 in good health. The CDR3 DNA reads as TGCGCCAGCAGCCAAGGGTCCGAAAACTACGAGCAGTACTTC. It translates to CASSQGSENYEQYF.